This TCR beta chain was profiled in a study of blood T cell dynamics during melanoma immunotherapy. For the study at large: Metastatic melanoma patients received first-line pembrolizumab or nivolumab plus ipilimumab.

This clone appeared once. Assay used: immunoSEQ multiplex PCR; TCRdb lists only in-frame clones, some missing. This sample has several thousand clones, with around four fifths found just once. This CDR3 is 14 amino acids long. With 6 bases removed from V and 3 bases from J, the gap between germline ends came to 12 bases. Looked up from germline, CDR1 is MNHNS and CDR2 is SASEGT. Time point reported: week 3, after first cycle of checkpoint inhibitor. Apart from a couple of fast progressors, RECIST 1.1 response was judged 12 weeks post-infusion. Sequencing was performed on blood, taken from a patient treated with checkpoint blockade. This sequence was found in a human donor with melanoma. V is TRBV6-1 and J is TRBJ1-5, with D unclear. DNA for the CDR3: TGTGCCAGCAGCTTGACTATATCCAATCAGCCCCAGCATTTT. Its translation: CASSLTISNQPQHF.